Included here is one TCR beta chain sequence, with context. The target antigen is unknown. The read falls 3 residues short of the CDR3 end, and the missing part is taken from the germline J gene. The identical CDR3 is also encoded by other nucleotide sequences in the sample. Profiled with immunoSEQ multiplex PCR; TCRdb holds only in-frame clones, not every one. This listing includes some 25,000 clones. This specimen belongs to a study of T cells in women clearing cervical HPV infection. Whole-study results and caveats: TRBV6-7 abundance was lower in cases than controls (around 0.1% versus 0.15%).

This CDR3 is built from 12 residues. V lost 0 bases, J lost 4 bases, and 4 bases lay in between. Germline assignment: CDR1 SGHRS and CDR2 YFSETQ. The TCR was taken from a woman between 18 and 70 years old with a cervical HPV16 infection that either progressed to CIN3+ or cleared (not recorded which). This sequence joins TRBV5-1 and TRBJ1-1; the D is unclear. Sample: blood buffy coat. CDR3 DNA, as far as it was read: TGCGCCAGCAGCTTGGGCGCCACTGAA. Translation gives CASSLGATE. The full CDR3 protein is CASSLGATEAFF. Together with reference TRBV5-1 and TRBJ1-1, the CDR3 gives the full variable domain: KAGVTQTPRYLIKTRGQQVTLSCSPISGHRSVSWYQQTPGQGLQFLFEYFSETQRNKGNFPGRFSGRQFSNSRSEMNVSTLELGDSALYLCASSLGATEAFFGQGTRLTVV.